A single sample is the source of the 2 T cell receptor beta chains below, sequenced in a study of blood T cell repertoires in COVID-19. TCRdb's table, derived via immunoSEQ multiplex PCR, lists solely in-frame clones and lacks some. In the table there are tens of thousands of clones, 60% to 80% of which are singletons. The sequenced material came from peripheral blood. These receptors were collected from a woman of 80 years or more with acute or convalescent COVID-19.

The chain joins TRBV18 to TRBJ1-1; TRBD1 might be the D (6 bases). Trimming pared 2 bases from V and 4 bases from J, leaving 20 bases between. Germline V gene sequence: CDR1 KGHSH, CDR2 LQKENI. This CDR3 is 17 amino acids long. The CDR3 is CASSPLGRMGALTEAFF. The CDR3 DNA sequence: TGTGCCAGCTCACCATTGGGCAGAATGGGGGCTCTCACTGAAGCTTTCTTT. Supplemented by reference TRBV18 and TRBJ1-1, the full variable domain reads NAGVMQNPRHLVRRRGQEARLRCSPMKGHSHVYWYRQLPEEGLKFMVYLQKENIIDESGMPKERFSAEFPKEGPSILRIQQVVRGDSAAYFCASSPLGRMGALTEAFFGQGTRLTVV.

V and J are TRBV7-9 and TRBJ1-2; D gene unclear. Per the germline V gene, CDR1 is SEHNR and CDR2 is FQNEAQ (reference sequence). The V gene lost 0 bases and the J gene lost 6 bases, with 11 bases spanning the gap. There are 14 residues in the CDR3. The CDR3 region has the DNA TGTGCCAGCAGCTTAGCGTCCAGCACTAATGGCTACACCTTC. Translated: CASSLASSTNGYTF.